The rows below give T cell receptor beta chains drawn from one sample of a study of control samples from healthy donors and cancer patients. Sequenced by immunoSEQ multiplex PCR; TCRdb stores in-frame clones only, minus some. Among about 98,000 clones listed, about four fifths were seen once. The sample was blood. Source of these receptors: a man between 60 and 75 years old in good health. The CDR3 runs from the conserved cysteine through the conserved F or W. Fields, in order: J gene, clone size, D gene, V gene, CDR3 protein, CDR3 DNA. D genes are given only for firm matches. Some rows mark clone size as missing; the rest say once, few, many or name a class of expanded clone.

J: TRBJ1-2
size: -
D: -
V: TRBV25-1
CDR3: CASSEYDRPYGYTF
DNA: TGTGCCAGCAGTGAATATGATAGGCCCTATGGCTACACCTTC

J: TRBJ1-6
size: few
D: -
V: TRBV7-9
CDR3: CASSLALGDSPLHF
DNA: TGTGCCAGCAGCTTAGCTCTGGGGGATTCACCCCTCCACTTT

J: TRBJ1-1
size: few
D: TRBD1
V: TRBV30
CDR3: CAWSVGVYRGRGATEAFF
DNA: TGTGCCTGGAGTGTAGGGGTTTACAGGGGGCGAGGAGCCACTGAAGCTTTCTTT

J: TRBJ1-1
size: -
D: TRBD1
V: TRBV11-2
CDR3: CASSTAGQLNTEAFF
DNA: TGTGCCAGCAGCACCGCGGGACAGTTGAACACTGAAGCTTTCTTT

J: TRBJ1-2
size: few
D: -
V: TRBV19
CDR3: CASSSRKRGDNYGYTF
DNA: TGTGCCAGTAGTAGTCGAAAGAGAGGGGACAACTATGGCTACACCTTC

J: TRBJ2-1
size: -
D: TRBD1
V: TRBV6-5
CDR3: CASRQGPSYNEQFF
DNA: TGTGCCAGCAGACAGGGGCCCTCCTACAATGAGCAGTTCTTC

J: TRBJ2-5
size: once
D: TRBD2
V: TRBV5-6
CDR3: CASRLGLAGGETQYF
DNA: TGTGCCAGCAGACTGGGACTAGCGGGAGGGGAGACCCAGTACTTC

J: TRBJ2-7
size: -
D: TRBD1
V: TRBV11-2
CDR3: CASSLAGDRGYEQYF
DNA: TGTGCCAGCAGCTTAGCCGGGGACAGGGGCTACGAGCAGTACTTC

J: TRBJ1-2
size: -
D: -
V: TRBV3-1/TRBV3-2
CDR3: CASSKTDSNYGYTF
DNA: TGTGCCAGCAGCAAAACAGACAGTAACTATGGCTACACCTTC

J: TRBJ2-5
size: -
D: TRBD2
V: TRBV3-1/TRBV3-2
CDR3: CASSQTPGGAPRETQYF
DNA: TGTGCCAGCAGCCAAACTCCGGGAGGGGCCCCCAGGGAGACCCAGTACTTC

J: TRBJ2-1
size: -
D: TRBD2
V: TRBV20-1
CDR3: CSASGDYSYYNEQFF
DNA: TGCAGTGCTAGTGGGGACTATAGCTACTACAATGAGCAGTTCTTC

J: TRBJ2-1
size: -
D: -
V: TRBV7-2
CDR3: CASSPSVGGFSYNEQFF
DNA: TGTGCCAGCAGCCCTAGCGTGGGCGGGTTCTCCTACAATGAGCAGTTCTTC

J: TRBJ1-3
size: -
D: -
V: TRBV19
CDR3: CASRTVGSGNTIYF
DNA: TGTGCCAGTAGGACAGTTGGGTCTGGAAACACCATATATTTT

J: TRBJ1-6
size: -
D: -
V: TRBV2
CDR3: CASSPGRALHF
DNA: TGTGCCAGCAGCCCGGGAAGGGCCCTCCACTTT

J: TRBJ1-1
size: -
D: -
V: TRBV28
CDR3: CASMATYSPPGTEAFF
DNA: TGTGCCAGCATGGCCACTTACAGCCCCCCTGGCACTGAAGCTTTCTTT

J: TRBJ2-3
size: few
D: -
V: TRBV11-2
CDR3: CASSFKWAKDTQYF
DNA: TGTGCCAGCAGCTTTAAGTGGGCTAAAGATACGCAGTATTTT

J: TRBJ1-5
size: -
D: -
V: TRBV4-1
CDR3: CASSQEGLGGSNQPQHF
DNA: TGCGCCAGCAGCCAAGAAGGGTTAGGGGGTAGCAATCAGCCCCAGCATTTT

J: TRBJ2-3
size: once
D: -
V: TRBV25-1
CDR3: CASRFPGTDTQYF
DNA: TGTGCCAGCAGGTTTCCGGGTACAGATACGCAGTATTTT

J: TRBJ1-1
size: few
D: TRBD1
V: TRBV2
CDR3: CASRRDRRNTEAFF
DNA: TGTGCCAGCCGCCGGGACAGACGGAACACTGAAGCTTTCTTT

J: TRBJ2-1
size: -
D: -
V: TRBV30
CDR3: CAWSDWGVYNEQFF
DNA: TGTGCCTGGAGTGACTGGGGGGTTTACAATGAGCAGTTCTTC

J: TRBJ1-4
size: -
D: -
V: TRBV4-1
CDR3: CASSQDSLPKNEKLFF
DNA: TGCGCCAGCAGCCAAGATAGTCTCCCAAAAAATGAAAAACTGTTTTTT

J: TRBJ2-7
size: once
D: TRBD1
V: TRBV29-1
CDR3: CSVARDRGPYEQYF
DNA: TGCAGCGTGGCCCGGGACAGGGGGCCCTACGAGCAGTACTTC

J: TRBJ2-7
size: -
D: -
V: TRBV21-1
CDR3: CASSKGRELFPSYEQYF
DNA: TGTGCCAGCAGCAAAGGCAGGGAGCTGTTTCCTTCCTACGAGCAGTACTTC

J: TRBJ2-7
size: few
D: -
V: TRBV4-1
CDR3: CASSQDAGTREEQYF
DNA: TGCGCCAGCAGCCAAGATGCCGGTACTAGAGAGGAGCAGTACTTC

J: TRBJ2-7
size: -
D: -
V: TRBV28
CDR3: CASSFWVGEQYF
DNA: TGTGCCAGCAGTTTCTGGGTAGGCGAGCAGTACTTC

J: TRBJ2-3
size: once
D: TRBD1
V: TRBV11-2
CDR3: CASSPNRGFNTDTQYF
DNA: TGTGCCAGCAGCCCAAACAGGGGGTTTAACACAGATACGCAGTATTTT

J: TRBJ2-1
size: -
D: TRBD2
V: TRBV30
CDR3: CAWSREGRSEQFF
DNA: TGTGCCTGGAGTCGGGAGGGCCGCAGTGAGCAGTTCTTC

J: TRBJ1-4
size: -
D: -
V: TRBV19
CDR3: CASSIVGGNEKLFF
DNA: TGTGCCAGTAGTATAGTCGGGGGGAATGAAAAACTGTTTTTT

J: TRBJ2-3
size: -
D: TRBD2
V: TRBV30
CDR3: CAWSTGLAGQAGTDTQYF
DNA: TGTGCCTGGAGTACGGGACTAGCGGGGCAGGCGGGCACAGATACGCAGTATTTT

J: TRBJ2-1
size: -
D: -
V: TRBV6-5
CDR3: CASSYSPGYNEQFF
DNA: TGTGCCAGCAGTTACTCCCCTGGCTACAATGAGCAGTTCTTC

J: TRBJ1-5
size: -
D: -
V: TRBV30
CDR3: CAWSGGDYSNQPQHF
DNA: TGTGCCTGGAGTGGCGGGGATTATAGCAATCAGCCCCAGCATTTT

J: TRBJ1-1
size: -
D: TRBD1
V: TRBV4-1
CDR3: CASSHGGGGMNTEAFF
DNA: TGCGCCAGCAGCCATGGTGGAGGGGGCATGAACACTGAAGCTTTCTTT

J: TRBJ2-2
size: -
D: -
V: TRBV20-1
CDR3: CSASPPYGQVNTGELFF
DNA: TGCAGTGCTAGTCCACCCTACGGGCAGGTGAACACCGGGGAGCTGTTTTTT

J: TRBJ1-1
size: once
D: -
V: TRBV4-2
CDR3: CASSPREGPNTEAFF
DNA: TGTGCCAGCAGCCCCCGGGAGGGGCCGAACACTGAAGCTTTCTTT

J: TRBJ2-1
size: few
D: -
V: TRBV2
CDR3: CASSEMEGIPYNEQFF
DNA: TGTGCCAGCAGTGAAATGGAGGGGATCCCCTACAATGAGCAGTTCTTC

J: TRBJ2-5
size: -
D: TRBD1
V: TRBV19
CDR3: CASSTHRGQETQYF
DNA: TGTGCCAGTAGTACCCACAGGGGACAAGAGACCCAGTACTTC

J: TRBJ2-3
size: -
D: -
V: TRBV19
CDR3: CASIRGDTQYF
DNA: TGTGCCAGTATTCGAGGAGATACGCAGTATTTT

J: TRBJ2-5
size: -
D: TRBD2
V: TRBV5-1
CDR3: CASSTRLAGVETQYF
DNA: TGCGCCAGCAGCACCCGACTAGCGGGAGTAGAGACCCAGTACTTC

J: TRBJ2-7
size: -
D: TRBD2
V: TRBV30
CDR3: CAWSPYKGTSGGAYEQYF
DNA: TGTGCCTGGAGTCCCTACAAAGGGACTAGCGGGGGAGCCTACGAGCAGTACTTC

J: TRBJ2-7
size: -
D: -
V: TRBV7-9
CDR3: CASSSSRAGNEQYF
DNA: TGTGCCAGCAGCTCCTCCCGAGCCGGTAACGAGCAGTACTTC

J: TRBJ1-6
size: few
D: -
V: TRBV30
CDR3: CAWMVGEYNSPLHF
DNA: TGTGCCTGGATGGTAGGGGAATATAATTCACCCCTCCACTTT

J: TRBJ2-1
size: -
D: -
V: TRBV5-6
CDR3: CASSWARGDEQFF
DNA: TGTGCCAGCAGCTGGGCGAGGGGCGACGAGCAGTTCTTC

J: TRBJ1-1
size: -
D: -
V: TRBV9
CDR3: CASSVAAGMNTEAFF
DNA: TGTGCCAGCAGCGTAGCGGCAGGTATGAACACTGAAGCTTTCTTT

J: TRBJ2-3
size: -
D: -
V: TRBV12-5
CDR3: CASGLTETDTQYF
DNA: TGTGCTAGTGGTTTGACCGAGACAGATACGCAGTATTTT

J: TRBJ2-1
size: -
D: -
V: TRBV19
CDR3: CASSIGPSNEQFF
DNA: TGTGCCAGTAGTATTGGACCTAGCAATGAGCAGTTCTTC

J: TRBJ2-3
size: -
D: -
V: TRBV10-2
CDR3: CASSATVMLADTQYF
DNA: TGCGCCAGCAGTGCGACAGTAATGCTAGCAGATACGCAGTATTTT

J: TRBJ2-3
size: -
D: -
V: TRBV2
CDR3: CASSDGLATDTQYF
DNA: TGTGCCAGCAGTGATGGGCTAGCAACAGATACGCAGTATTTT

J: TRBJ2-1
size: -
D: -
V: TRBV21-1
CDR3: CASSKAQRGQGCEQFF
DNA: TGTGCCAGCAGCAAAGCGCAGAGGGGACAGGGCTGTGAGCAGTTCTTC

J: TRBJ1-2
size: once
D: -
V: TRBV5-8
CDR3: CASSLIGGGEESYGYTF
DNA: TGTGCCAGCAGCTTGATAGGAGGAGGGGAGGAGAGCTATGGCTACACCTTC

J: TRBJ1-4
size: -
D: TRBD1
V: TRBV6-1
CDR3: CASSEGGTGTEKLFF
DNA: TGTGCCAGCAGTGAAGGCGGGACAGGGACTGAAAAACTGTTTTTT

J: TRBJ1-1
size: -
D: TRBD1
V: TRBV28
CDR3: CASSLTGKNTEAFF
DNA: TGTGCCAGCAGTTTGACAGGGAAGAACACTGAAGCTTTCTTT

J: TRBJ2-3
size: -
D: TRBD2
V: TRBV5-8
CDR3: CASSRLAGGPGTDTQYF
DNA: TGTGCCAGCAGTCGACTAGCGGGAGGGCCGGGCACAGATACGCAGTATTTT